These 4 T cell receptor beta chains came from one sample sequenced in a study of T cell responses to AZD1222 COVID-19 vaccine. TCRdb's table, derived via immunoSEQ multiplex PCR, lists solely in-frame clones and lacks some. The sample consists of 100,000 or so clones, 82% of them appearing once. The starting material was peripheral blood, obtained on day 0 of AZD1222 vaccination. Source of these receptors: an adult in good health.

The chain recombines TRBV18 with TRBJ2-5; 9 bases agree with TRBD2. The germline V gene has CDR1 KGHSH and CDR2 LQKENI. This CDR3 contains 14 residues. V dropped 3 bases and J dropped 5; count of bases not matched to a gene: 4. The CDR3 region is CASSPGLAGETQYF. DNA of the CDR3: TGTGCCAGCTCACCGGGGCTAGCGGGGGAGACCCAGTACTTC.

The V call is TRBV11-2, the J call TRBJ2-3; 7 bases align to TRBD2. V trimming: 1 base; J trimming: 4 bases; junction bases outside the gene matches: 5. Germline V CDR1 and CDR2: SGHAT, FQNNGV. The CDR3 covers 15 residues. As DNA, the CDR3 is TGTGCCAGCAGCTTAGTCACTAGCGTGCCAGATACGCAGTATTTT. Its protein is CASSLVTSVPDTQYF.

The chain uses TRBV7-2 and TRBJ1-5; D unclear. The ends were cut back, 3 bases at V and 2 bases at J, with 8 bases in the middle. Germline V gene sequence: CDR1 SGHTA, CDR2 FQGNSA. The CDR3 runs 14 residues. CDR3 nucleotide sequence: TGTGCCAGCAGCTTTATTGATCGCAATCAGCCCCAGCATTTT. Protein product: CASSFIDRNQPQHF.

DNA for the CDR3: TGCGCCAGCAGCTTGGGACTAGCGGGGGGGCCGGGAGAGACCCAGTACTTC. Translating gives CASSLGLAGGPGETQYF. The rearrangement links TRBV5-1 to TRBJ2-5; 14 bases map to TRBD2. V lost 0 bases, J lost 4 bases, and 5 bases stayed unmatched. The CDR3 spans 17 residues. Germline V gene lookup returns CDR1 SGHRS and CDR2 YFSETQ.